This T cell receptor (beta chain) was identified during a study of cytomegalovirus exposure and HLA in healthy donors. Findings and limits, study-wide: Presence/absence analyses rested on an assumption that sequencing depth was roughly uniform across donors. Immune exposure was documented only through CMV serostatus.

This CDR3 is 14 amino acids long. Germline values: CDR1 SGHDT, CDR2 YYEEEE. The germline V and J ends were trimmed by 1 base and 5 bases, with 12 bases remaining between them. This clone was seen just once. Its antigen is not identified. The PCR made use of 60 Vbeta and 13 Jbeta primers. TCRdb's copy holds only in-frame clones and misses some; the assay was immunoSEQ multiplex PCR. The sample holds 95,000 to 150,000 clones; less than 85% are singletons and the top ten take 1.2%. The rearrangement links TRBV5-6 to TRBJ2-5; the D gene is possibly TRBD2 (5 bases). This receptor was obtained from a female donor in good health and CMV-seronegative. The sequenced sample was PBMCs. The chain's CDR3 is CASSLPGSGETQYF. CDR3 in DNA: TGTGCCAGCAGCTTGCCTGGGTCGGGGGAGACCCAGTACTTC. The full variable domain, its missing parts supplied by reference TRBV5-6 and TRBJ2-5, is DAGVTQSPTHLIKTRGQQVTLRCSPKSGHDTVSWYQQALGQGPQFIFQYYEEEERQRGNFPDRFSGHQFPNYSSELNVNALLLGDSALYLCASSLPGSGETQYFGPGTRLLVL.